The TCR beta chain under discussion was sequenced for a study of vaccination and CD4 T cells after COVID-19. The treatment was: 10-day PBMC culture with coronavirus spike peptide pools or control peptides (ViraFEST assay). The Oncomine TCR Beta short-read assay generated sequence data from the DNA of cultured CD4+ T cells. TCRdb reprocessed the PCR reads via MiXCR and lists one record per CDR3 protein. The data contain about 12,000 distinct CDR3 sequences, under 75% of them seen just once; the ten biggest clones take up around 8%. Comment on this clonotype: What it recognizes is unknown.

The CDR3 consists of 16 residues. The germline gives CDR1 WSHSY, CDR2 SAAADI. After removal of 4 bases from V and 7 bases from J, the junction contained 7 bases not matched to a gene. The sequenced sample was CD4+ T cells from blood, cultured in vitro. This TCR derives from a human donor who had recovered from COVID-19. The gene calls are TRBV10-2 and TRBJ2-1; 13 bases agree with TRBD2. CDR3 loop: CASSALAGGPRNEQFF. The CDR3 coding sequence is TGCGCCAGCAGTGCACTAGCGGGAGGGCCGAGAAATGAGCAGTTCTTC.